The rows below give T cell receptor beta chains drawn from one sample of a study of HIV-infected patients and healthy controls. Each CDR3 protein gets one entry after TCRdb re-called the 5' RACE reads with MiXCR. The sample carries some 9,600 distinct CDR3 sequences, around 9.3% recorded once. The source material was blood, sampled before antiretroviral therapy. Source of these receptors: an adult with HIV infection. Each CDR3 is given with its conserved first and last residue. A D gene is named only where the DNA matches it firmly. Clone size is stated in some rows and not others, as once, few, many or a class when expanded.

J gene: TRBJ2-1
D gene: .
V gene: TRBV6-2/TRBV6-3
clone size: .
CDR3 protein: CASSQRSPTYNEQFF
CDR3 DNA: TGTGCCAGCAGTCAGCGGAGCCCGACCTACAATGAGCAGTTCTTC

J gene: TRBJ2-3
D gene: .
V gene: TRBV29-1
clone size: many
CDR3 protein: CSVPRGGEGDTQYF
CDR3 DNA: TGCAGCGTTCCTAGGGGGGGGGAAGGAGATACGCAGTATTTT

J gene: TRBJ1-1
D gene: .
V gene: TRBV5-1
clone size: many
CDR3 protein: CASSLSQGSTEAFF
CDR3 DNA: TGCGCCAGCAGCTTGTCCCAGGGTAGCACTGAAGCTTTCTTT

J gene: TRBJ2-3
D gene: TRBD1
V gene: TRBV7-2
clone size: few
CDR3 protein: CASSPRTYRGRSTDTQYF
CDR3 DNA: TGTGCCAGCAGCCCACGAACATACAGGGGGCGCAGCACAGATACGCAGTATTTT

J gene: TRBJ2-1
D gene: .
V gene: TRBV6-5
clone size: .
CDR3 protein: CASSPQGGAYNEQFF
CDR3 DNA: TGTGCCAGCAGCCCACAGGGCGGGGCCTACAATGAGCAGTTCTTC

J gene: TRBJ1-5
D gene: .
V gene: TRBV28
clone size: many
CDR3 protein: CASSPPRGPQHF
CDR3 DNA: TGTGCCAGCAGTCCGCCCCGCGGGCCCCAGCATTTT

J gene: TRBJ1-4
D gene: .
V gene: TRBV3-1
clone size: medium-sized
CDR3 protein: CASSQFLRGLNEKLFF
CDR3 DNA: TGTGCCAGCAGCCAATTCCTTCGTGGTCTTAATGAAAAACTGTTTTTT

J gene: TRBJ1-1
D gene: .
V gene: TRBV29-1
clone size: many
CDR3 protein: CSYQENTEAFF
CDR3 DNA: TGCAGCTACCAAGAAAACACTGAAGCTTTCTTT

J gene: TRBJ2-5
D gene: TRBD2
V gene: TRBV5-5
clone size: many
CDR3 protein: CASSLTGGPKTQYF
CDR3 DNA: TGTGCCAGCAGCTTAACGGGGGGGCCGAAGACCCAGTACTTC

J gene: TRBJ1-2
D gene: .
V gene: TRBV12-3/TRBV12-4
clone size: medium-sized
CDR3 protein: CASTYSRSYGYTF
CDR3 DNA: TGTGCCAGCACCTATTCCCGCAGCTATGGCTACACCTTC

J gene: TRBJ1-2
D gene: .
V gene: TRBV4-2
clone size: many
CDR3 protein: CASRKGEENYGYTF
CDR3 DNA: TGTGCCAGCAGAAAGGGGGAGGAGAACTATGGCTACACCTTC

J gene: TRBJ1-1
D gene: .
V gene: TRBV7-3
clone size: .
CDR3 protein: CASSLQMNTEAFF
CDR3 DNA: TGTGCCAGCAGCTTACAGATGAACACTGAAGCTTTCTTT

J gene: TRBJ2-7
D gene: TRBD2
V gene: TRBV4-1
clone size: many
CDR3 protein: CASSQGGLAGSPISYEQYF
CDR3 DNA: TGCGCCAGCAGCCAAGGAGGGTTAGCGGGATCACCGATCTCCTACGAGCAGTACTTC

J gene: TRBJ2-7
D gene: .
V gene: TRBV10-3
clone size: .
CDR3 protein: CAISEFQETYEQYF
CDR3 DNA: TGTGCCATCAGTGAGTTCCAGGAGACCTACGAGCAGTACTTC

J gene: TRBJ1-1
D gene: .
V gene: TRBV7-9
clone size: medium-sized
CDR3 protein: CASFEGRETEAFF
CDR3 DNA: TGTGCCAGCTTCGAGGGGCGGGAGACTGAAGCTTTCTTT

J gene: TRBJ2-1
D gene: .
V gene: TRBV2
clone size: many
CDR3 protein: CASKGAEPGYTNEQFF
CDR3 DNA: TGTGCCAGCAAGGGAGCGGAACCAGGGTACACCAATGAGCAGTTCTTC

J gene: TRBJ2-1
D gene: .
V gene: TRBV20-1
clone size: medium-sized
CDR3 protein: CSATWSSAQSSNEQFF
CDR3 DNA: TGCAGTGCCACATGGAGTAGCGCCCAATCAAGCAATGAGCAGTTCTTC

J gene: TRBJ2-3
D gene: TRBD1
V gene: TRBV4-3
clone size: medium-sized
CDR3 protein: CASSQDLTGVTDTQYF
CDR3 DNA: TGCGCCAGCAGCCAAGATCTAACAGGGGTGACAGATACGCAGTATTTT

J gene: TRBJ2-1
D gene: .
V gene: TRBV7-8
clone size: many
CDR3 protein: CASSLGGGTGTYNEQFF
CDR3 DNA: TGTGCCAGCAGCTTAGGGGGTGGGACGGGGACCTACAATGAGCAGTTCTTC

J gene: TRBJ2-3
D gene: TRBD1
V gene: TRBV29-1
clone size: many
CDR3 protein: CSVDHGTVNTDTQYF
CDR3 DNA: TGCAGCGTCGACCACGGGACAGTAAATACAGATACGCAGTATTTT

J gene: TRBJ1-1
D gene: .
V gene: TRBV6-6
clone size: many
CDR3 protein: CASSPQGTGRNTEAFF
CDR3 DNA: TGTGCCAGCAGTCCCCAAGGGACGGGTCGCAACACTGAAGCTTTCTTT

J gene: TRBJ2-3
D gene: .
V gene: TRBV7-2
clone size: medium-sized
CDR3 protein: CASSLVPGLGYSTDTQYF
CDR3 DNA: TGTGCCAGCAGCTTAGTGCCCGGATTGGGGTATAGCACAGATACGCAGTATTTT

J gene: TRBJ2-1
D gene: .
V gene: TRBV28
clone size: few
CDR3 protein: CASSLLVSEQFF
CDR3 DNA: TGTGCCAGCAGTTTATTAGTTAGTGAGCAGTTCTTC

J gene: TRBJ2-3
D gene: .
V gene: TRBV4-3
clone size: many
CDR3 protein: CASSQEQGVTQYF
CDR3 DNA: TGCGCCAGCAGCCAGGAACAGGGTGTAACGCAGTATTTT

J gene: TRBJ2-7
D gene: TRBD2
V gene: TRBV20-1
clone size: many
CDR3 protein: CSARRVSGGPEQYF
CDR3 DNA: TGCAGTGCTAGAAGGGTTAGCGGGGGGCCCGAGCAGTACTTC

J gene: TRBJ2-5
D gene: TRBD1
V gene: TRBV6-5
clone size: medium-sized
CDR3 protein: CASSEGQLQTQYF
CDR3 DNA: TGTGCCAGCAGTGAGGGACAGTTACAGACCCAGTACTTC

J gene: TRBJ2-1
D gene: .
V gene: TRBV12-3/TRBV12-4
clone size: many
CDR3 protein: CASTLNRQGYNEQFF
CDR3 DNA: TGTGCCAGCACCCTAAATAGACAAGGCTACAATGAGCAGTTCTTC

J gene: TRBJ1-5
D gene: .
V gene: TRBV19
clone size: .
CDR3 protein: CASSRVRGHSNQPQHF
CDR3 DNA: TGTGCCAGTAGTAGAGTTCGAGGGCATAGCAATCAGCCCCAGCATTTT

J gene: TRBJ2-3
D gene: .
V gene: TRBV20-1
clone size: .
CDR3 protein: CSASDGVTDTQYF
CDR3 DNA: TGCAGTGCTAGCGACGGGGTCACAGATACGCAGTATTTT

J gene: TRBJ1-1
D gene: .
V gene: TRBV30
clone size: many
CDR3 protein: CAWRRDNTEAFF
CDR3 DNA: TGTGCCTGGAGAAGAGATAACACTGAAGCTTTCTTT

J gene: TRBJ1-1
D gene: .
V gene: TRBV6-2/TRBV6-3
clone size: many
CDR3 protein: CASGGYGASQAEAFF
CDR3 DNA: TGTGCCAGCGGAGGGTACGGGGCCTCGCAGGCTGAAGCTTTCTTT

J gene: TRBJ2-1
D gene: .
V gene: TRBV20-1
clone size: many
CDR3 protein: CSGSTYNEQFF
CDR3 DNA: TGCAGCGGGAGCACCTACAATGAGCAGTTCTTC

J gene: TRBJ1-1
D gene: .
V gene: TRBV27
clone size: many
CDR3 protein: CASSFSRATEAFF
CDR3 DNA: TGTGCCAGCAGTTTTTCCAGGGCGACTGAAGCTTTCTTT

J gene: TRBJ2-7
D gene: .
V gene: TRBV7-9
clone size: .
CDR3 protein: CASSPRTSSSYEQYF
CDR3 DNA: TGTGCCAGCAGCCCCCGGACCTCAAGCTCCTACGAGCAGTACTTC

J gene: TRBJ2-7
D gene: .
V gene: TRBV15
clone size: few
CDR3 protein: CATSRGPAGQYF
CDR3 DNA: TGTGCCACCAGCAGGGGCCCCGCCGGGCAGTACTTC